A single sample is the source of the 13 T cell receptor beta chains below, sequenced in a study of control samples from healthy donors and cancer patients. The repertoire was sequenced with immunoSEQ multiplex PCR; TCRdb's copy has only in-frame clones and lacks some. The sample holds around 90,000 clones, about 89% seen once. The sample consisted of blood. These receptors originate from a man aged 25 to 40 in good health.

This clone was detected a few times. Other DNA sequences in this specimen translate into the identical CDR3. The CDR3 spells CASSEASERAEAFF. As DNA, the CDR3 is TGTGCCAGCAGTGAAGCCTCCGAGAGGGCTGAAGCTTTCTTT. The V call is TRBV6-1, the J call TRBJ1-1; no reliable D call. Trimming left V 0 bases short and J 6 bases short, with 11 bases between. Germline V gives CDR1 MNHNS, CDR2 SASEGT. The CDR3 consists of 14 residues.

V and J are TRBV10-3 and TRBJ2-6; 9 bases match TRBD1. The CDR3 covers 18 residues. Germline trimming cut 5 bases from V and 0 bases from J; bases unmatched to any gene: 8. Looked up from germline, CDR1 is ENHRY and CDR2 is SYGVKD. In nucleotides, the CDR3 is TGTGCCATCAGTAAGTTAGGGACAGGGCTCTCTGGGGCCAACGTCCTGACTTTC. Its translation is CAISKLGTGLSGANVLTF.

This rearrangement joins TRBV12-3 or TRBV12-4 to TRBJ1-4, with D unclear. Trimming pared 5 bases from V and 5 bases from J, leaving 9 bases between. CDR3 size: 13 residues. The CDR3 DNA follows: TGTGCCAGCAGTCGCAAAATCAATGAAAAACTGTTTTTT. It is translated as CASSRKINEKLFF.

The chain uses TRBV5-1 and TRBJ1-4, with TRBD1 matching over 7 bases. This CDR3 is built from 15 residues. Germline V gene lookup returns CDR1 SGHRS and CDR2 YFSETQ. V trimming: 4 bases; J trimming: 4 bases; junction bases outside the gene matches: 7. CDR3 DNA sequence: TGCGCCAGCAGCGCCCAGACAGGGAGTAATGAAAAACTGTTTTTT. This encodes CASSAQTGSNEKLFF.

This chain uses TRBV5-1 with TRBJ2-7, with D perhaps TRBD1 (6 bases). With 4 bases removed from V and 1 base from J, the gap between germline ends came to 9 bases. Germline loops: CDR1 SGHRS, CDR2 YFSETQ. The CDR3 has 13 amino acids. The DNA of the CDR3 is TGCGCCAGCAGCCTGGGACATTCCTACGAGCAGTACTTC. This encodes CASSLGHSYEQYF.

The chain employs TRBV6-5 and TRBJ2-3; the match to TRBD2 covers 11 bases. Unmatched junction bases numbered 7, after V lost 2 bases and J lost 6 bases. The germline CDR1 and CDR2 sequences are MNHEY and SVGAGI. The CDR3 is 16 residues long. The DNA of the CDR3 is TGTGCCAGCAGTTACCTCAGACTAGCGGGGTATGATACGCAGTATTTT. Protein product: CASSYLRLAGYDTQYF.

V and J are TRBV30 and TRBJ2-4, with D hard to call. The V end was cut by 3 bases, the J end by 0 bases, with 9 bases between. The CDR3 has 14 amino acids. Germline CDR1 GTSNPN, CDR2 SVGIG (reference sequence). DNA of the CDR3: TGTGCCTGGAGACCCAAACTAGCCAAAAACATTCAGTACTTC. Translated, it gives CAWRPKLAKNIQYF.

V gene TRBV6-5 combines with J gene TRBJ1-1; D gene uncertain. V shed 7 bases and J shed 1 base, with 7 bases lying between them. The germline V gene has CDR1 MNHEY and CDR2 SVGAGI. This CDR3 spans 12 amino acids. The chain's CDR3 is CASKPGNTEAFF. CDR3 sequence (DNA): TGTGCCAGCAAACCTGGGAACACTGAAGCTTTCTTT.

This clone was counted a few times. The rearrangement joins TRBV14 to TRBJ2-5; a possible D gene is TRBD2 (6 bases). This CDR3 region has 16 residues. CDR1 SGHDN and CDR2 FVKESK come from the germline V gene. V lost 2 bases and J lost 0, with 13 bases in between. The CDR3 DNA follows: TGTGCCAGCAGCCAACGTAGCGGAGTGTACCAAGAGACCCAGTACTTC. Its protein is CASSQRSGVYQETQYF.

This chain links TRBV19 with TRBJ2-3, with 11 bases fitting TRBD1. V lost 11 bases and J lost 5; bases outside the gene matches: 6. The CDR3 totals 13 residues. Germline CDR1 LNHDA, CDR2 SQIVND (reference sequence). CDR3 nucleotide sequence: TGTGCCGGGGGACAGGGGGATTTAGATACGCAGTATTTT. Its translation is CAGGQGDLDTQYF.

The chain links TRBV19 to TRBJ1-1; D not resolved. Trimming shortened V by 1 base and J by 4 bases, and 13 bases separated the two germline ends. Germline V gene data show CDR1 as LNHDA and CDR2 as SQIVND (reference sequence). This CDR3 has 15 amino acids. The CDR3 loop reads CASSIVQRASTEAFF. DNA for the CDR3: TGTGCCAGTAGTATAGTACAGCGGGCAAGCACTGAAGCTTTCTTT. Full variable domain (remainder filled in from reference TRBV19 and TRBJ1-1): DGGITQSPKYLFRKEGQNVTLSCEQNLNHDAMYWYRQDPGQGLRLIYYSQIVNDFQKGDIAEGYSVSREKKESFPLTVTSAQKNPTAFYLCASSIVQRASTEAFFGQGTRLTVV.

CDR3 sequence reads: CASSLEGTSGVDTQYF. The CDR3 bases are TGCGCCAGCAGCTTGGAGGGGACTAGCGGGGTAGATACGCAGTATTTT. The J gene is TRBJ2-3, the V gene TRBV5-1; 13 bases align to TRBD2. J lost 5 bases, V lost 0 bases, and 3 bases had no gene match. The CDR3 totals 16 residues. The germline CDR1 and CDR2 sequences are SGHRS and YFSETQ. Drawing the rest from reference TRBV5-1 and TRBJ2-3, the complete variable domain is KAGVTQTPRYLIKTRGQQVTLSCSPISGHRSVSWYQQTPGQGLQFLFEYFSETQRNKGNFPGRFSGRQFSNSRSEMNVSTLELGDSALYLCASSLEGTSGVDTQYFGPGTRLTVL.

The CDR3 loop reads CASSLERQGGETQYF. The CDR3 DNA follows: TGTGCCAGCAGCTTAGAACGCCAAGGGGGGGAGACCCAGTACTTC. This rearrangement joins TRBV7-2 to TRBJ2-5; D tentatively reads TRBD1 or TRBD2 (6 bases each). The germline CDR1 and CDR2 sequences are SGHTA and FQGNSA. Trimming took 1 base from V and 5 from J, leaving 14 bases between them. The CDR3 loop spans 15 amino acids.